This entry lists 11 T cell receptor beta chains sequenced from one sample in a study of beta chain features in type 1 diabetes. The sequenced template was cDNA made from the entire isolated RNA. TCRdb keeps only in-frame clones here, not all; method: immunoSEQ multiplex PCR. Altogether around 280,000 clones are present, around 16% being singletons, with the ten largest covering 0.015% to 0.019%. Their specific antigens are unknown. Study-wide points: There was a moderate but significant shortening of TCRB CDR3s in all four CD4+ subsets of Type 1 diabetes patients.

The source material was naive CD4+ T cells from blood. These receptors came from a man between 18 and 35 years old with type 1 diabetes.

This clone was detected only a few times. The chain joins TRBV28 to TRBJ2-5; D may be TRBD2 (6 bases). The V gene's germline CDR1 is MDHEN and CDR2 SYDVKM. V lost 7 bases and J 7 bases, leaving 10 bases between the germline ends. CDR3 size: 11 residues. CDR3 amino acids: CASTRRGTQYF. The DNA for the CDR3 is TGTGCCAGCACCCGGCGGGGGACCCAGTACTTC.

This sequence joins TRBV10-3 and TRBJ2-1; 8 bases are shared with TRBD1. Germline V CDR1 and CDR2: ENHRY, SYGVKD. Trimming removed 0 bases from V and 8 bases from J; junction bases left unmatched: 12. The CDR3 runs 17 residues. For the CDR3, the DNA is TGTGCCATCAGTGAGTCGACAGGGGCTCGCAGGATGTATGAGCAGTTCTTC. Its translation: CAISESTGARRMYEQFF.

The V call is TRBV4-2, the J call TRBJ1-2, with D perhaps TRBD1 (5 bases). The CDR3 extends over 16 amino acids. Trimming took 1 base from V and 4 from J, leaving 16 bases between them. Looked up from germline, CDR1 is LGHNA and CDR2 is YNFKEQ. In DNA, the CDR3 is TGTGCCAGCAGCCAAGTTGACAGCTCCACGACCTATGGCTACACCTTC. Its protein is CASSQVDSSTTYGYTF.

The chain employs TRBV7-9 and TRBJ2-3, with 7 bases fitting TRBD1. This CDR3 region has 13 residues. With V trimmed by 8 bases and J by 2 bases, 4 bases remained unmatched. From germline, CDR1 is SEHNR and CDR2 FQNEAQ (reference sequence). The CDR3 DNA reads as TGTGCCAGCGTGACAGGGACCACAGATACGCAGTATTTT. It is translated as CASVTGTTDTQYF. The entire variable domain, with the rest obtained from reference TRBV7-9 and TRBJ2-3, is as follows: DTGVSQNPRHKITKRGQNVTFRCDPISEHNRLYWYRQTLGQGPEFLTYFQNEAQLEKSRLLSDRFSAERPKGSFSTLEIQRTEQGDSAMYLCASVTGTTDTQYFGPGTRLTVL.

The chain combines TRBV28 with TRBJ1-4; D gene unclear. The length of the CDR3 is 12 residues. The V gene lost 5 bases and the J gene lost 10 bases, with 11 bases spanning the gap. Germline V gene data show CDR1 as MDHEN and CDR2 as SYDVKM. The CDR3 DNA reads as TGTGCCAGCAGTACGGGAGTGAGAAAACTGTTTTTT. Translated, it gives CASSTGVRKLFF. The whole variable domain, remainder taken from reference TRBV28 and TRBJ1-4, is DVKVTQSSRYLVKRTGEKVFLECVQDMDHENMFWYRQDPGLGLRLIYFSYDVKMKEKGDIPEGYSVSREKKERFSLILESASTNQTSMYLCASSTGVRKLFFGSGTQLSVL.

This chain links TRBV6-1 with TRBJ2-5; D perhaps matches TRBD2 (5 bases). Trimming cost V 3 bases and J 2 bases, with 13 bases left between them. This CDR3 spans 15 amino acids. Germline V gene lookup returns CDR1 MNHNS and CDR2 SASEGT. The DNA for the CDR3 is TGTGCCAGCAGTGACTACGGACGGGATCAAGAGACCCAGTACTTC. Amino acids: CASSDYGRDQETQYF.

This clone appeared many times. The rearrangement joins TRBV29-1 to TRBJ2-1; D gene unclear. Trimming cost V 8 bases and J 3 bases, with 5 bases left between them. Germline V gene sequence: CDR1 SQVTM, CDR2 ANQGSEA. This CDR3 is 10 amino acids long. The CDR3 here is CSLIYNEQFF. Here the CDR3 DNA reads TGCAGCCTAATCTACAATGAGCAGTTCTTC.

The chain carries TRBV14 and TRBJ2-3, with D uncertain. Trimming removed 0 bases from V and 3 bases from J, with 7 bases in between. Germline V gene sequence: CDR1 SGHDN, CDR2 FVKESK. The CDR3 extends over 14 amino acids. CDR3 sequence: CASSQDPGTDTQYF. The CDR3 region has the DNA TGTGCCAGCAGCCAAGATCCCGGGACAGATACGCAGTATTTT.

This clone was picked up a small number of times. The rearrangement joins TRBV28 to TRBJ2-7, with a tentative D call TRBD1 (7 bases). The CDR3 covers 17 residues. Trimming left V 1 base short and J 3 bases short, with 19 bases between. Germline CDR1 and CDR2: MDHEN and SYDVKM. CDR3 bases: TGTGCCAGCAGTTTATTCTGGGGGGACAGAGAACTCTACGAGCAGTACTTC. Protein product: CASSLFWGDRELYEQYF.

CDR3 sequence: CASITGQGPNEQFF. In nucleotides, the CDR3 is TGTGCCAGCATCACGGGACAGGGGCCGAATGAGCAGTTCTTC. The V call is TRBV28, the J call TRBJ2-1, with 10 bases lining up with TRBD1. J was trimmed by 7 bases and V by 7 bases; bases with no gene match: 7. Germline CDR1 MDHEN, CDR2 SYDVKM. CDR3 length: 14 amino acids.

The CDR3 DNA reads TGTGCCAGCAGCCAAGAAGCCGGGGGCAATCAGCCCCAGCATTTT. Its protein product is CASSQEAGGNQPQHF. The J gene is TRBJ1-5, the V gene TRBV4-2; no firm D call. V was shortened by 0 bases and J by 2 bases, with 8 bases between the two germline ends. This CDR3 has 15 residues. The germline CDR1 and CDR2 sequences are LGHNA and YNFKEQ.